These 16 T cell receptor beta chains came from one sample sequenced in a study of T cells in Graves' hyperthyroidism and ophthalmopathy. The CDR3 regions of TCR beta were amplified from RNA transcripts. An initial round of RT-PCR targeting the TCR CDR3 relied on the HTBI primer set. TCRdb itself ran the multiplex PCR reads through MiXCR, one entry per CDR3 protein. The sample shows over 400,000 distinct CDR3 sequences, over 12% of them seen only once. Sequencing input: blood. These receptors were collected from a man between 18 and 35 years old with Graves' ophthalmopathy.

The chain combines TRBV12-3 or TRBV12-4 with TRBJ1-5; a possible D gene is TRBD1 (6 bases). The CDR3 extends over 19 amino acids. The V gene lost 1 base and the J gene lost 0 bases, with 19 bases spanning the gap. The CDR3 region is CASSLVERGVLYSNQPQHF. As DNA, the CDR3 is TGTGCCAGCAGTTTAGTGGAAAGGGGGGTCCTCTATAGCAATCAGCCCCAGCATTTT.

The sample holds a few counts of this clonotype. This chain connects TRBV6-1 to TRBJ1-5, with 8 bases fitting TRBD1. After removal of 4 bases from V and 7 bases from J, the junction contained 6 bases not matched to a gene. CDR1 and CDR2 from the germline V gene are MNHNS and SASEGT. The CDR3 length is 14 residues. The CDR3 coding sequence is TGTGCCAGCAGTGTGACTGGACAGGGACAGCCCCAGCATTTT. Protein sequence: CASSVTGQGQPQHF.

Turning to this clonotype: A read error is possible here, since a much larger clone lies one base away. The V and J genes are TRBV20-1 and TRBJ1-3; 10 bases map to TRBD1. Germline assignment: CDR1 DFQATT and CDR2 SNEGSKA (reference sequence). CDR3 size: 13 residues. Trimming took 4 bases from V and 9 from J; bases not matched to a gene: 6. In DNA form, the CDR3 reads TGCAGTGCTACCCCGGGACAGGGGAGCACCATATATTTT. Its protein product is CSATPGQGSTIYF.

This chain joins TRBV24-1 and TRBJ2-3; D remains ambiguous. Trimming pared 8 bases from V and 5 bases from J, leaving 13 bases between. Germline CDR1 is KGHDR and CDR2 is SFDVKD. The CDR3 extends over 13 amino acids. CDR3 residues: CATKEGSRDTQYF. DNA for the CDR3: TGTGCCACCAAAGAAGGATCACGAGATACGCAGTATTTT.

Points on this clonotype: A read error may account for a junction end that differs from germline. J is TRBJ2-5 and V is TRBV2; D may be TRBD1 (6 bases). This CDR3 is built from 12 residues. The germline V gene has CDR1 SNHLY and CDR2 FYNNEI. The CDR3 nucleotides are TGTGCCAGCAGCCCTCCAGGGGAGACCCAGCACTTC. It yields the protein CASSPPGETQHF.

The chain joins TRBV7-9 to TRBJ1-1, with a weak D call TRBD1 (6 bases). Germline loops: CDR1 SEHNR, CDR2 FQNEAQ (reference sequence). With 4 bases removed from V and 0 bases from J, the gap between germline ends came to 18 bases. The CDR3 loop spans 17 amino acids. DNA of the CDR3: TGTGCCAGCAGCTCTGGGACAATGGAAGCCATGAACACTGAAGCTTTCTTT. Its translation is CASSSGTMEAMNTEAFF.

This clonotype came up a few times. The chain couples TRBV18 to TRBJ2-7; D gene uncertain. Per germline, CDR1 KGHSH and CDR2 LQKENI. V gave up 3 bases and J gave up 4 bases, with 13 bases separating them. There are 14 residues in the CDR3. The CDR3 sequence is CASSPQAGDYEQYF. Here the CDR3 DNA reads TGTGCCAGCTCACCTCAAGCCGGCGATTACGAGCAGTACTTC.

The chain has TRBV24-1 and TRBJ2-2; 7 bases line up with TRBD1. CDR3 length equals 15 residues. The germline V gene has CDR1 KGHDR and CDR2 SFDVKD. With 3 bases clipped from V and 4 bases from J, the junction kept 4 bases outside the gene matches. In DNA, the CDR3 is TGTGCCACCAGTGATAGGGCAGGGGGCACCGGGGAGCTGTTTTTT. It codes for CATSDRAGGTGELFF.

The chain has TRBV10-2 and TRBJ2-1; D uncertain. Germline V gives CDR1 WSHSY, CDR2 SAAADI. This CDR3 has 16 residues. V gave up 1 base and J gave up 4 bases, with 14 bases separating them. The CDR3 DNA reads TGCGCCAGCAGTGAGTACCCCTGGGCGCCTTACAATGAGCAGTTCTTC. Encoded protein: CASSEYPWAPYNEQFF.

This clonotype was found many times. The V call is TRBV6-5, the J call TRBJ2-5, with TRBD2 as a possible D gene (6 bases). The germline V gene has CDR1 MNHEY and CDR2 SVGAGI. Between the trimmed V and J ends, which lost 2 bases and 5 bases, there was a span of 12 bases. The CDR3 spans 14 residues. The CDR3 nucleotides read TGTGCCAGCAGTTACGGGAGGTTGGGGGAGACCCAGTACTTC. Translation gives CASSYGRLGETQYF.

The sample holds a few counts of this clonotype. This clone may be a read error of a much larger clone one base away. J is TRBJ2-2 and V is TRBV2, with TRBD2 matching 7 bases. From germline, CDR1 is SNHLY and CDR2 FYNNEI. This CDR3 is 13 amino acids long. This CDR3 reads CVSGLVGTGELFF. The CDR3 DNA reads TGTGTCAGCGGACTAGTTGGCACCGGGGAGCTGTTTTTT.

Ten or more counts support this clonotype. J is TRBJ2-1 and V is TRBV11-3; no clear D. Trimming pared 0 bases from V and 0 bases from J, leaving 18 bases between. This CDR3 region has 19 residues. Per the germline V gene, CDR1 is SGHNT and CDR2 is YENEEA. DNA for the CDR3: TGTGCCAGCAGCTTAGATCTGCTCGGGCGGACGAGCTCCTACAATGAGCAGTTCTTC. As protein: CASSLDLLGRTSSYNEQFF.

This clonotype was detected many times. V is TRBV7-9 and J is TRBJ2-7; the D gene is possibly TRBD1 (6 bases). Looked up from germline, CDR1 is SEHNR and CDR2 is FQNEAQ (reference sequence). This CDR3 has 17 residues. The V and J ends lost 2 bases and 4 bases respectively, with 21 bases between them. As DNA, the CDR3 is TGTGCCAGCAGCTTATATCCGGGACAAGCCAAATTATACGAGCAGTACTTC. It encodes CASSLYPGQAKLYEQYF.

This clonotype was picked up many times. The rearrangement joins TRBV2 to TRBJ1-2; D not certain. The CDR3 is 12 residues long. Deletions cut 6 bases from V and 1 base from J, with 6 bases between. Looked up from germline, CDR1 is SNHLY and CDR2 is FYNNEI. The CDR3 nucleotides are TGTGCCAGCAGCGATATTAACTATGGCTACACCTTC. This codes for CASSDINYGYTF.

This clonotype was found many times. This rearrangement joins TRBV12-3 or TRBV12-4 to TRBJ1-6; D gene uncertain. This CDR3 comprises 14 residues. V lost 0 bases and J 9 bases, leaving 9 bases between the germline ends. CDR3 amino acids: CASSLAQRLSPLHF. The DNA for the CDR3 is TGTGCCAGCAGTTTAGCCCAAAGGCTTTCACCCCTCCACTTT.

The chain uses TRBV14 and TRBJ1-2; D unresolved. Trimming cost V 1 base and J 2 bases, with 5 bases left between them. The CDR3 has 13 amino acids. In germline, CDR1 is SGHDN, CDR2 FVKESK. In nucleotides, the CDR3 is TGTGCCAGCAGCCAAGCTGGGAACTATGGCTACACCTTC. This gives the protein CASSQAGNYGYTF.